There are a few counts of the clone carrying this TCR beta chain. The data belong to a study of patients and donors after allogeneic stem cell transplantation. Each CDR3 protein is one row after TCRdb ran MiXCR on the RT-PCR reads. The sample has roughly 940,000 distinct CDR3 sequences, approximately 18% seen once. The CDR3 spans 15 residues. CDR1 is SGHRS and CDR2 is YFSETQ in the germline V gene. The junction had 5 bases not matched to a gene; V was cut back by 0 bases and J by 8 bases. The chain recombines TRBV5-1 with TRBJ2-1; 10 nucleotides match TRBD1. The sample consisted of blood, either unsorted or a sorted T cell fraction (not recorded which). This sequence originates from a human donor who was either an allogeneic HSCT recipient or a stem cell or donor lymphocyte infusion donor (not recorded which). It is not recorded whose cells these are; they may come from a transplant donor. The DNA for the CDR3 is TGCGCCAGCAGCTTGGACGGGACAGGGGTGGATGAGCAGTTCTTC. Amino acids: CASSLDGTGVDEQFF. Looking up the rest from reference TRBV5-1 and TRBJ2-1 gives the full variable domain: KAGVTQTPRYLIKTRGQQVTLSCSPISGHRSVSWYQQTPGQGLQFLFEYFSETQRNKGNFPGRFSGRQFSNSRSEMNVSTLELGDSALYLCASSLDGTGVDEQFFGPGTRLTVL.